The clone carrying this T cell receptor beta chain has just a few counts. Antigen: not known. The entry originates in a study of T-cell memory formation after mild COVID-19. Study outcomes and limitations: Later expanders leaned CD4+, whereas day 15 to 85 contracting clones were balanced CD4/CD8.

The 5'RACE method, run with constant-segment primers, produced TCR alpha and TCR beta cDNA libraries (carrying sample barcodes and UMIs). A single record per CDR3 protein comes from TCRdb applying MiXCR to the 5' RACE reads. Seen here are 100,000 to 130,000 distinct CDR3 sequences, 14% observed once, and the top ten hold 30% to 45%. The sequence was obtained from a man aged 18-30 years who had mild COVID-19 (a few samples of this study predate the infection). Cell type and time point are not known. The sequencing input was PBMCs or a T cell subset sorted from them (not recorded which).

CDR3 sequence reads: CASSLGRPSTDTQYF. DNA of the CDR3: TGTGCCAGCAGCCTGGGGCGGCCTAGCACAGATACGCAGTATTTT. The chain combines TRBV12-3 or TRBV12-4 with TRBJ2-3; TRBD1 might be the D (5 bases). This CDR3 spans 15 amino acids. V lost 6 bases and J lost 0, with 13 bases in between.